Below are 9 T cell receptor beta chains sequenced from a single sample in a study. TCRdb passed the 5' RACE reads through MiXCR, listing each CDR3 protein once. The data show 450 to 600 distinct CDR3 sequences, around a fifth seen once. Sample: central memory T cells from blood PBMCs. Subset reported: central memory CD4+ T cells. All receptors derive from a male donor with HIV.

This clonotype showed up just a few times. The rearrangement uses TRBV29-1 and TRBJ2-7, with a possible D match to TRBD1 (5 bases). The V gene lost 1 base and the J gene lost 2 bases, with 9 bases spanning the gap. This CDR3 comprises 13 residues. Germline V gene data show CDR1 as SQVTM and CDR2 as ANQGSEA. The CDR3 region is CSVEGTPAYEQYF. The CDR3 DNA is TGCAGCGTTGAAGGGACACCTGCCTACGAGCAGTACTTC.

The chain links TRBV6-5 to TRBJ1-2, with TRBD1 as a possible D gene (6 bases). CDR3 length: 13 amino acids. Trimming left V 2 bases short and J 4 bases short, with 8 bases between. Germline CDR1 MNHEY, CDR2 SVGAGI. CDR3: CASSYDRSYGYTF. CDR3 bases: TGTGCCAGCAGTTACGACAGGAGCTATGGCTACACCTTC.

The gene calls are TRBV5-5 and TRBJ1-1; 7 bases line up with TRBD1. The CDR3 loop spans 14 amino acids. V lost 6 bases, J lost 6 bases, and 11 bases stayed unmatched. Germline CDR1 is SGHKS and CDR2 is YYEKEE (reference sequence). The CDR3 reads CASTRQGEIAEAFF. The CDR3 nucleotides are TGTGCCAGCACCCGACAGGGAGAGATCGCTGAAGCTTTCTTT.

The chain combines TRBV5-5 with TRBJ1-2, with 7 bases matching TRBD1. CDR3 length: 12 amino acids. Germline CDR1 is SGHKS and CDR2 is YYEKEE (reference sequence). The V and J ends lost 4 bases and 7 bases, in that order; junction bases with no gene match: 4. In DNA form, the CDR3 reads TGTGCCAGCAGCCGACAGGGACGTGGCTACACCTTC. It translates to CASSRQGRGYTF.

The chain carries TRBV6-5 and TRBJ1-2; D not certain. Trimming pared 3 bases from V and 3 bases from J, leaving 8 bases between. Germline values: CDR1 MNHEY, CDR2 SVGAGI. There are 13 residues in the CDR3. The CDR3 region has the DNA TGTGCCAGCAGTTATGGTGTAGACTATGGCTACACCTTC. Its translation is CASSYGVDYGYTF.

Within the sample, this clonotype is large. The J gene is TRBJ2-5, the V gene TRBV7-9; TRBD2 might be the D (5 bases). Looked up from germline, CDR1 is SEHNR and CDR2 is FQNEAQ (reference sequence). V was trimmed by 6 bases and J by 5 bases, leaving 13 bases between them. CDR3 length equals 13 residues. CDR3 amino acids: CASRVMPGETQYF. In DNA, the CDR3 is TGTGCCAGCAGAGTGATGCCGGGGGAGACCCAGTACTTC.

This clonotype appeared a few times. Written as DNA, the CDR3 is TGCGCCAGCAGCCCAGACGTAGCGGGAGGGTGGAATGAGCAGTTCTTC. Residues: CASSPDVAGGWNEQFF. This chain uses TRBV4-1 with TRBJ2-1; 11 bases align to TRBD2. Germline assignment: CDR1 MGHRA and CDR2 YSYEKL. J gave up 7 bases and V 4 bases, and 9 bases lay outside the gene matches. The CDR3 consists of 16 residues.

A few counts support this clonotype. This chain uses TRBV12-3 or TRBV12-4 with TRBJ2-7, with TRBD2 matching 8 bases. V dropped 7 bases and J dropped 0; count of bases not matched to a gene: 8. The CDR3 is made up of 15 amino acids. CDR3 protein: CASKSTSASSYEQYF. The CDR3 bases are TGTGCCAGCAAATCGACTAGCGCAAGCTCCTACGAGCAGTACTTC.

This clonotype came up a few times. The chain uses TRBV6-1 and TRBJ2-2; possibly TRBD2 for D (5 bases). CDR1 is MNHNS and CDR2 is SASEGT in the germline V gene. The CDR3 length is 14 residues. With 5 bases removed from V and 1 base from J, the gap between germline ends came to 8 bases. CDR3 in amino acids: CASSRTVNTGELFF. The CDR3 coding sequence is TGTGCCAGCAGTAGGACTGTGAACACCGGGGAGCTGTTTTTT.